This TCR beta chain was captured in a study of tumor-infiltrating lymphocytes in primary liver carcinoma. The wider study: All lesions had stage T1-T3 N0M0 and 4.2 to 10 cm widths.

V was pared by 4 bases and J by 5 bases, with 11 bases of the junction left unmatched. CDR3 length equals 14 residues. CDR1 is SQVTM and CDR2 is ANQGSEA in the germline V gene. The study extracted blood RNA from unsorted whole blood and also extracted germline DNA. The authors collected about 3.9 milliliters of peripheral blood before surgery. From 500 ng of total RNA, TCR beta-specific cDNA was reverse-transcribed using a constant-region primer. Nested multiplex PCR, run for three rounds with slightly modified ARM-PCR, yielded TCR beta libraries. It was with TRBV1-TRBV30 forward primers and a C-beta reverse primer that the first two PCR rounds were run, at approximately 10 cycles each. One entry per CDR3 protein, called by TCRdb with MiXCR from the multiplex PCR reads. Of about 350,000 distinct CDR3 sequences in the sample, about 61% were seen once.

The sequenced material came from peripheral blood. The V gene is TRBV29-1, the J gene TRBJ2-7; 7 bases are shared with TRBD1. The receptor comes from a man aged 35 to 55 with primary liver carcinoma and hepatitis B virus infection. CDR3 in amino acids: CSVGGQVEDHEQYF. Here the CDR3 DNA reads TGCAGCGTTGGAGGACAGGTTGAAGATCACGAGCAGTACTTC.